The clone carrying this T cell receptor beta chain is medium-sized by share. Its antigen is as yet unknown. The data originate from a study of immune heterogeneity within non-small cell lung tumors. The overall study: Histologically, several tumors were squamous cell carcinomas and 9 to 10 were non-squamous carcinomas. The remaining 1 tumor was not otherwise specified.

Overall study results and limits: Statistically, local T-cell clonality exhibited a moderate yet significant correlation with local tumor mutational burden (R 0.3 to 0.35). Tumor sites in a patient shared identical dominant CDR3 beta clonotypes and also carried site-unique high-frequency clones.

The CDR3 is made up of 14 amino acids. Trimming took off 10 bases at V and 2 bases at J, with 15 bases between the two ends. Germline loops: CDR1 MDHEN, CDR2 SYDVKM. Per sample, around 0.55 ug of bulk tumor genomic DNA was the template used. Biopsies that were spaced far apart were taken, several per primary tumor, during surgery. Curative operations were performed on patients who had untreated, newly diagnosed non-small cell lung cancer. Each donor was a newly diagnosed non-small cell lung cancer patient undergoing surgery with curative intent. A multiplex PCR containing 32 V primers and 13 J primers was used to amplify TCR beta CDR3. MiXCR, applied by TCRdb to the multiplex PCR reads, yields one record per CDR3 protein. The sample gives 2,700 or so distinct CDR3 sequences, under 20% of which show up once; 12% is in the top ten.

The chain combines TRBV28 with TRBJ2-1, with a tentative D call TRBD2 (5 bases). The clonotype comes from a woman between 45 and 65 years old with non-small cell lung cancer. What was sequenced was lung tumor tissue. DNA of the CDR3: TGTGCCATTTCGGATCGGCGGGCCTACAATGAGCAGTTCTTC. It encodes CAISDRRAYNEQFF. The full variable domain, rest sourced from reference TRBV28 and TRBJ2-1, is DVKVTQSSRYLVKRTGEKVFLECVQDMDHENMFWYRQDPGLGLRLIYFSYDVKMKEKGDIPEGYSVSREKKERFSLILESASTNQTSMYLCAISDRRAYNEQFFGPGTRLTVL.